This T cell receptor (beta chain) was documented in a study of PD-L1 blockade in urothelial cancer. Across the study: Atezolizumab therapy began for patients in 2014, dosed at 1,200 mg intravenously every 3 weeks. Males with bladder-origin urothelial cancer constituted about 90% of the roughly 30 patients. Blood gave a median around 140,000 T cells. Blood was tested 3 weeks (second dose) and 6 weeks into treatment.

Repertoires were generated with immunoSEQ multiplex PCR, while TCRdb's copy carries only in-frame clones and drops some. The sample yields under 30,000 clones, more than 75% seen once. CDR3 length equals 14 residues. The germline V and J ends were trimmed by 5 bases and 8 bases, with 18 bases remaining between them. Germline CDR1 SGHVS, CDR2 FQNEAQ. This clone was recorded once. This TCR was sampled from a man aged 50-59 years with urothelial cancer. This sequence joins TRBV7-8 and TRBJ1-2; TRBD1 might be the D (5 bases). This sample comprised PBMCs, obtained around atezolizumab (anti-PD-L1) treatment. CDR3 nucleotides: TGTGCCAGCAGCAAACGGACAATCGCCGGGGGCTACACCTTC. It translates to CASSKRTIAGGYTF.